This entry features one T cell receptor beta chain sequence. As yet, its antigen is unknown. This entry comes from a study of cytomegalovirus exposure and HLA in healthy donors. Both 60 Vbeta primers and 13 Jbeta primers went into the PCR. The table came from immunoSEQ multiplex PCR; TCRdb's copy has only in-frame clones and leaves some out. The profile covers roughly 86,000 clones, with around 71% appearing a single time and under 10% taken by the ten largest. Per germline, CDR1 LGHNA and CDR2 YSLEER. The CDR3 covers 15 residues. V lost 0 bases and J 1 base, leaving 9 bases between the germline ends. Study conclusions and caveats: A previous analysis found most TCR beta V segments productive roughly 87% or roughly 30% of the time.

The sample taken for sequencing was PBMCs. This receptor was taken from a man in his 60s in good health and CMV-seronegative. This chain connects TRBV4-3 to TRBJ1-1, with D possibly TRBD1 on 5 matching bases. CDR3 residues: CASSQEGGENTEAFF. CDR3 DNA: TGCGCCAGCAGCCAAGAAGGAGGGGAGAACACTGAAGCTTTCTTT.